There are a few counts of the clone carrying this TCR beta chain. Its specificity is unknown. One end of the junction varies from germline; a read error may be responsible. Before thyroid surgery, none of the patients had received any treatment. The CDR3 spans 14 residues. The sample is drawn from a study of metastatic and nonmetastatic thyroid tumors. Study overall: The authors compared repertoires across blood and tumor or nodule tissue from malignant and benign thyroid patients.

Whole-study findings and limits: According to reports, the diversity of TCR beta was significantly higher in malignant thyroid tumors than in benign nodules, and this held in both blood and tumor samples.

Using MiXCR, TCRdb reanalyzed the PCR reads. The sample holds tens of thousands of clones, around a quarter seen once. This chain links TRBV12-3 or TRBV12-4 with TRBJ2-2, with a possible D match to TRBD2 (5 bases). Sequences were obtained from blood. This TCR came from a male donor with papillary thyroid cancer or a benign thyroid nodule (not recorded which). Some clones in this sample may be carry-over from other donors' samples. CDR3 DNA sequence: TGTGCCAGCAGGGACGGGGTGAACACCGTGGAGCTGTTTTTT. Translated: CASRDGVNTVELFF.